This T cell receptor beta chain was obtained from a study of cytomegalovirus exposure and HLA in healthy donors. Study-level points and caveats: The authors enumerated 150 to 200 TCR beta chains as linked to cytomegalovirus. Follow-up analysis found HLA locus-dependent TCR association rates, highest for DRB1 and lowest for HLA-C. Sequence variants that were highly shared formed a cluster that was likely a sequencing artifact. Most TCR sequences were uncommon, yet certain public TCRs appeared in many donors.

As for this clone: Its antigen is still unknown.

The CDR3 loop spans 16 amino acids. The V end was cut by 1 base, the J end by 7 bases, with 17 bases between. CDR1 and CDR2 (germline): SGHAT, FQNNGV. The PCR had 60 Vbeta and 13 Jbeta primers. Profiling relied on immunoSEQ multiplex PCR, and the TCRdb table lists in-frame clones only, not all of them. The sample yields roughly 93,000 clones, approximately 79% seen once. The chain employs TRBV11-2 and TRBJ1-5; D uncertain. The TCR comes from a male donor in good health and CMV-seronegative. The sample comprised PBMCs. In nucleotides, the CDR3 is TGTGCCAGCAGCTTAGGCCCGGTCCCCTCGAGACAGCCCCAGCATTTT. This codes for CASSLGPVPSRQPQHF.